These T cell receptor beta chains were read from a single sample in a study of blood T cell repertoires in COVID-19. TCRdb keeps only in-frame clones here, not all; method: immunoSEQ multiplex PCR. Altogether 20,000 or so clones are present, less than 90% being singletons, with the ten largest covering 2.5% to 3.5%. Material for sequencing was peripheral blood. Source of these receptors: a man aged 35-49 years with acute or convalescent COVID-19. Each CDR3 is given with its conserved first and last residue.

CDR3: CASSHGTVNTEAFF; J: TRBJ1-1; V: TRBV7-3
CDR3: CAWSWEARNSPLHF; J: TRBJ1-6; V: TRBV30
CDR3: CASSSIGLAGDDNEQFF; J: TRBJ2-1; V: TRBV5-1
CDR3: CASSQPGQGYGYTF; J: TRBJ1-2; V: TRBV3-1/TRBV3-2
CDR3: CASSATDYYEQYF; J: TRBJ2-7; V: TRBV3-1/TRBV3-2
CDR3: CASSLNPGGNSPLHF; J: TRBJ1-6; V: TRBV7-9
CDR3: CASSQDREILKKNIQYF; J: TRBJ2-4; V: TRBV16
CDR3: CASLNRPRLAGSGELFF; J: TRBJ2-2; V: TRBV7-8
CDR3: CASSQDPAGRTIYF; J: TRBJ1-3; V: TRBV3-1/TRBV3-2
CDR3: CASSNTGDLNYEQYF; J: TRBJ2-7; V: TRBV6-5